A selection of T cell receptor beta chains follows, all from one sample in a study of T cells after yellow fever vaccination. From the 5' RACE reads, TCRdb called clonotypes with MiXCR, one entry per CDR3 protein. In the table there are 150,000 to 200,000 distinct CDR3 sequences, around 7% of which are singletons. Specimen: CD4+ T cells sorted from PBMCs, collected less than 6 days after the first yellow fever vaccination. These receptors all come from a man aged 18 to 29 who received the YFV17D yellow fever vaccine. Both conserved end residues are trimmed from each CDR3. The D gene is left open where the match is weak.

CDR3: ASSLGGHFYEQY
V: TRBV11-2
D: .

CDR3: ASSLNQETQY
V: TRBV5-1
D: .

CDR3: ASSPTERTQY
V: TRBV3-1
D: .

CDR3: ASSLYFPYNEQF
V: TRBV14
D: .

CDR3: ASGIGTRETQY
V: TRBV12-5
D: .

CDR3: ASGRRGPQGETQY
V: TRBV6-1
D: .

CDR3: ATSRGSPGDPTDTQY
V: TRBV15
D: .

CDR3: ASSAAGTSGAEQF
V: TRBV5-1
D: TRBD2

CDR3: ASSQERSVLNNEQF
V: TRBV4-1
D: .

CDR3: ASNEDNGYNEQF
V: TRBV2
D: .

CDR3: ASTLTRNTGELF
V: TRBV27
D: .

CDR3: ASSPRGSGGMVYNEQF
V: TRBV11-1
D: TRBD2

CDR3: ASNLAGGQETQY
V: TRBV7-2
D: TRBD2

CDR3: ATSRVIGLVYNQPQH
V: TRBV15
D: .

CDR3: ASSLATVNTIY
V: TRBV7-2
D: .

CDR3: SVTETISQPQH
V: TRBV29-1
D: .

CDR3: ATLDRENEKLF
V: TRBV10-3
D: .

CDR3: ASSLARQEAF
V: TRBV7-2
D: .

CDR3: ASIRQGKVYEQY
V: TRBV30
D: TRBD1

CDR3: ASRPQTSGTQETQY
V: TRBV5-1
D: TRBD2

CDR3: SAEDRGQTDTQY
V: TRBV20-1
D: TRBD1

CDR3: ASSPMGLINTIY
V: TRBV18
D: .

CDR3: SVVLAGSYEQY
V: TRBV29-1
D: TRBD2

CDR3: ASRGGISYNEQF
V: TRBV6-1
D: .

CDR3: ASGTPYSNQPQH
V: TRBV25-1
D: .

CDR3: ASSQEVQGAAQPQH
V: TRBV4-1
D: TRBD1

CDR3: ASSFRGADTQY
V: TRBV5-1
D: TRBD2

CDR3: SVRFGTVGLSDTQY
V: TRBV29-1
D: TRBD1

CDR3: ATSDSYNEQF
V: TRBV24-1
D: .

CDR3: ATSRAGGGPTGELF
V: TRBV15
D: TRBD2

CDR3: ASSLSVGSDTQY
V: TRBV7-2
D: .

CDR3: ASSLTGRAWEQY
V: TRBV5-1
D: TRBD2

CDR3: ASSANTDSPLH
V: TRBV5-1
D: .

CDR3: ASSSTGVTRGYT
V: TRBV7-3
D: TRBD1

CDR3: ASSGSGTSGEQY
V: TRBV6-2/TRBV6-3
D: TRBD2

CDR3: SAGLLAGEGDTQY
V: TRBV20-1
D: TRBD2

CDR3: ASSLTRYNEQF
V: TRBV7-2
D: .

CDR3: ASSPGTGVDTQY
V: TRBV4-1
D: TRBD1

CDR3: ASNRLAGETQY
V: TRBV12-3/TRBV12-4
D: TRBD2

CDR3: AWSVRENQPQH
V: TRBV30
D: .

CDR3: ASSPPYILAKNIQY
V: TRBV7-9
D: .

CDR3: SARGQGGYQPQH
V: TRBV20-1
D: TRBD1

CDR3: AWSVWSGGKTDTQY
V: TRBV30
D: TRBD2

CDR3: ASSVPGFGYGYT
V: TRBV5-5
D: .

CDR3: ASSLLGAPGELF
V: TRBV12-3/TRBV12-4
D: .

CDR3: ASSFVGEAYEQY
V: TRBV4-3
D: .

CDR3: ASSEAQGQRTKYGYT
V: TRBV2
D: .

CDR3: ASSPWTGGNTEAF
V: TRBV7-2
D: TRBD1

CDR3: SARDYPGNTEAF
V: TRBV20-1
D: .

CDR3: ASNQITGIRSGNTIY
V: TRBV12-3/TRBV12-4
D: .

CDR3: ASSRAGLSYEQY
V: TRBV3-1
D: .

CDR3: ASSQEVTVNYGYT
V: TRBV4-3
D: .

CDR3: STDRANYGYT
V: TRBV29-1
D: .

CDR3: ASSRGPIQETQY
V: TRBV5-1
D: .

CDR3: ASSPLSIDTEAF
V: TRBV18
D: .

CDR3: ASSEGQGLRETQY
V: TRBV5-4
D: TRBD1

CDR3: ASSPGSRTADTQY
V: TRBV5-1
D: .

CDR3: ASRRDGEAF
V: TRBV4-1
D: .

CDR3: ASSLGSGVQPQH
V: TRBV12-3/TRBV12-4
D: .